This TCR beta chain was sequenced in a study of CD8+CD57+ T cells in acquired aplastic anemia. Study-level results: Controls did not differ significantly from patients in CD8+ Simpson's diversity. About 30 shared CD8+ CDR3s appeared highly expressed within patients' immunodominant clones.

The CDR3 is 14 residues long. CDR1 is SGHRS, CDR2 YFSETQ, per germline. The sequenced patients had an expansion of CD8+CD57+ cells seen by flow cytometry. Patients, without exception, had severe acquired aplastic anemia. At the time of blood sampling, patients had not yet received any therapy. TCR beta VDJ and CDR3 were profiled, and genomic DNA was the template. One entry per CDR3 protein, called by TCRdb with MiXCR from the reads. The sample has over 250,000 distinct CDR3 sequences; about 50% are singletons. Concerning this clonotype itself: The antigen remains undetermined. Germline and junction disagree at one end, which may indicate a read error.

Source material: sorted CD4+, CD8+, or CD8+CD57+ T cells (not recorded which) from PBMCs. This sequence was found in a human donor with aplastic anemia. The V gene is TRBV5-1, the J gene TRBJ2-7, with 9 bases aligning to TRBD2. The CDR3 DNA sequence: TGTGCCAGCAGCTTGCGGGGGGGCCGGTACGAGCAGTACTTC. Translated, it gives CASSLRGGRYEQYF. The complete variable domain, with remaining parts taken from reference TRBV5-1 and TRBJ2-7, reads KAGVTQTPRYLIKTRGQQVTLSCSPISGHRSVSWYQQTPGQGLQFLFEYFSETQRNKGNFPGRFSGRQFSNSRSEMNVSTLELGDSALYLCASSLRGGRYEQYFGPGTRLTVT.